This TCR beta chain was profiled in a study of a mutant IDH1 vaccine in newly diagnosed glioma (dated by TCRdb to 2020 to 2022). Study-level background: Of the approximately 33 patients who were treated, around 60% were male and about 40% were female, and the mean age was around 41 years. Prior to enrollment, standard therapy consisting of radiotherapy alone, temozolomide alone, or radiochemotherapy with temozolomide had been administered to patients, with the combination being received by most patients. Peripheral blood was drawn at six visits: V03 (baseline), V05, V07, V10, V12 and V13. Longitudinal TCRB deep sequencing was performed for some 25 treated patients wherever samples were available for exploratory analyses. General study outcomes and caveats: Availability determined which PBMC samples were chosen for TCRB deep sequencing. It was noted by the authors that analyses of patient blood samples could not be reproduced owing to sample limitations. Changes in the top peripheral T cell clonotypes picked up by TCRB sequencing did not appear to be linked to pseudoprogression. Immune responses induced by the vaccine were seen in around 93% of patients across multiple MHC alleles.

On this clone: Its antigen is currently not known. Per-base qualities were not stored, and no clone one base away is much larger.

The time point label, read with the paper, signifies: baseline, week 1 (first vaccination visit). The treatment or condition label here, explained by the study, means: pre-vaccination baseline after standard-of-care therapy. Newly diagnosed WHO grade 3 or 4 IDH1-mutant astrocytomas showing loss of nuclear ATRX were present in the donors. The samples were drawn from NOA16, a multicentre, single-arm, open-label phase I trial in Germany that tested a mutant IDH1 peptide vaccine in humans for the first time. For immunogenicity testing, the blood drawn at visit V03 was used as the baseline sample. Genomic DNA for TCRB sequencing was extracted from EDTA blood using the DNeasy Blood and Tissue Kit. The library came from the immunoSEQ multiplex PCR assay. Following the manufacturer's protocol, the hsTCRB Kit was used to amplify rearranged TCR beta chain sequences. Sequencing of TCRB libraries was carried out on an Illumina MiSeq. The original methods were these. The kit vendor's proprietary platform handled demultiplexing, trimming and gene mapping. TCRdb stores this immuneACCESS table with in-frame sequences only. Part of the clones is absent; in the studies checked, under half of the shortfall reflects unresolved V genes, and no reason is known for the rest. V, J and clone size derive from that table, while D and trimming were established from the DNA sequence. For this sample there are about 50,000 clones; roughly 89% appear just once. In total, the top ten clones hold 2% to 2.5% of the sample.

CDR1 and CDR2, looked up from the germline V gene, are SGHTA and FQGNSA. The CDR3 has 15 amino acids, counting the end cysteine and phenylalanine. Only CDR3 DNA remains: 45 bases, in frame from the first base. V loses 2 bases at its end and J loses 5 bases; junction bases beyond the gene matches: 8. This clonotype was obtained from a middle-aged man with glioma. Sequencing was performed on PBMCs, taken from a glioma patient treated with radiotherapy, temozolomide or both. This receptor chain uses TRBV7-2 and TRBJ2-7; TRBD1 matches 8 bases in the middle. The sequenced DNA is TGTGCCAGCAGCTTACCGGGACAGGATGTGAACGAGCAGTACTTC. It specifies CASSLPGQDVNEQYF.